These T cell receptor beta chains were read from a single sample in a study of PD-1 blockade in mismatch repair-deficient tumors. The table came from immunoSEQ multiplex PCR; TCRdb's copy has only in-frame clones and leaves some out. This repertoire shows roughly 120,000 clones, around nine tenths found once; its top ten account for 10% to 15%. Specimen: peripheral blood, collected approximately 71 weeks after starting pembrolizumab. These receptors came from an adult with mismatch repair-deficient cancer. Both conserved end residues are trimmed from each CDR3. The order of the fields is V gene, clone size, D gene, J gene, CDR3 protein. A D gene is named only where the DNA matches it firmly. Some rows mark clone size as missing; the rest say once, few, many or name a class of expanded clone.

TRBV5-5	.	.	TRBJ1-1	ASSLPANEAF
TRBV11-2	.	.	TRBJ1-1	ASSGGTGPTEAF
TRBV5-6	once	.	TRBJ2-7	ASSRGTSEQY
TRBV6-5	.	.	TRBJ2-7	ASSYQDYEQY
TRBV15	.	.	TRBJ1-2	ATSRRGANYGYT
TRBV7-8	.	TRBD2	TRBJ2-5	ASSAGLAGERGETQY
TRBV4-1	.	.	TRBJ1-4	ASSQVAQTNEKLF
TRBV28	.	.	TRBJ2-7	ASSLGRQSYEQY
TRBV5-1	.	TRBD2	TRBJ2-1	ASRSGLAGEVDEQF
TRBV7-9	once	TRBD1	TRBJ2-7	ASNSDRVGSYEQY
TRBV7-9	.	TRBD1	TRBJ1-2	ASSLAGGYNYGYT
TRBV27	.	TRBD1	TRBJ2-3	ASSLTGGRGTDTQY
TRBV28	once	.	TRBJ1-5	ASSNLGRYNNQPQH
TRBV10-2	.	TRBD2	TRBJ2-7	ASTGGAVDSYEQY
TRBV2	.	.	TRBJ2-1	ASRGSGRVNEQF
TRBV29-1	.	TRBD2	TRBJ2-3	SVEEGRALPDTQY
TRBV21-1	.	.	TRBJ2-1	ASSKVRDRGEQF
TRBV4-2	.	.	TRBJ2-3	ASSHPRRTDTQY
TRBV27	.	TRBD1	TRBJ2-5	ASSSLGQGDQETQY
TRBV29-1	.	.	TRBJ2-2	SVPRLDRNTGELF
TRBV7-9	.	TRBD1	TRBJ2-7	ASSPRNRGLKNEQY
TRBV10-3	few	TRBD1	TRBJ2-7	AIDSYPGQGNEQY
TRBV5-1	.	.	TRBJ2-6	ASRAQTGSGANVLT
TRBV10-3	.	.	TRBJ1-1	AISESGLTNTEAF
TRBV4-3	.	TRBD2	TRBJ2-7	ASSRDSSGAYEQY
TRBV11-2	.	.	TRBJ2-1	ASSPRLGSYNEQF
TRBV9	.	.	TRBJ2-1	ASSVFQGRYNEQF
TRBV11-3	.	.	TRBJ2-7	ASSLRGLLSSYEQY
TRBV2	.	.	TRBJ1-2	ASRRSGRENYGYT
TRBV27	once	TRBD1	TRBJ2-3	ASGPILPQGARADTQY
TRBV7-9	.	TRBD1	TRBJ2-3	ASSWGPAGGDTQY
TRBV6-5	.	TRBD1	TRBJ1-2	ASSGTGTNYGYT
TRBV7-9	.	.	TRBJ1-2	ASSPYTTAGYGYT
TRBV10-2	.	.	TRBJ2-2	ASSESLALNTGELF
TRBV5-4	.	.	TRBJ2-1	ASSLFSPQFWANEQF
TRBV7-2	few	TRBD2	TRBJ2-3	ASSSRGLATDTQY
TRBV19	.	TRBD1	TRBJ2-7	ASSIRTGGIYEQY
TRBV5-1	.	TRBD1	TRBJ1-4	ASSLNIGTGNEKLF
TRBV6-1	few	.	TRBJ1-4	ASGATNEKLF
TRBV7-9	.	.	TRBJ2-5	ASSETKGGQETQY
TRBV7-3	.	.	TRBJ2-3	ASSLDRKHGTDTQY
TRBV9	.	.	TRBJ2-7	ASSVGTGTREQY